The subject of this entry is one TCR beta chain. Its antigen is currently not known. Within one base of it there is no much larger clone, and no base qualities were kept. The data are from a study of blood T cell repertoires in COVID-19 (dated by TCRdb to about 2020). Study-wide context: Samples from collaborators originated in the United States, Italy and Spain and spanned both the acute and convalescent phases of COVID-19. The material from the prospective study consisted of cDNA or gDNA derived from T cells, B-cell-depleted T cells, or PBMCs. Deeply sampled blood TCRbeta repertoires from subjects exposed to, actively infected with, or recovered from COVID-19 were included in the dataset. The repertoires were released in a freely available public database meant as a resource for research on the immune response to SARS-CoV-2. The samples were drawn from two sources: the first 160 participants of the ongoing ImmuneRACE study, and 1,000 to 1,500 subjects contributed by 6 global collaborators. Sample metadata almost always included a de-identified subject ID, COVID-19 status, age in years and sex. Where available, HLA class I and class II types were taken from metadata supplied by the sample provider and were not determined by assay-based typing. Overall study results and their limits: The amount of clinical and demographic metadata varied by source and participant and was provided uncurated.

The immunoSEQ Assay, a bias-controlled multiplex PCR, was used to amplify TCRbeta CDR3 regions from genomic DNA. Turning to the authors' computational methods: The number of nucleated cells in each sample was estimated from the amplification of reference gene primers within the assay. Sequence reads were collapsed and filtered to measure the absolute abundance of every unique TCRbeta CDR3 rearrangement. Productive Simpson clonality was computed per sample as the square root of Simpson's diversity index over productive rearrangements. The immuneACCESS repertoire file appears here via TCRdb, limited to in-frame rearrangements. These files lack a portion of the clones; in checked studies, under half of the deficit traces to unresolved V genes, and the cause of the others is not known. The V and J calls and clone size are taken from that table; D and trimming were inferred from the DNA. This sample is represented by some 240,000 clones; around 90% of them were singletons. Roughly 6% of the sample is taken by the ten largest.

Samples from volunteer blood donors who had recovered from COVID-19 were contributed by a second Seattle source. Whole blood was collected in K2EDTA tubes by collaborating institutions according to the institutions' own protocols. For TCRbeta analysis, collaborators shipped samples as frozen whole blood, isolated PBMCs, or DNA extracted from either of those sample types. As encoded in the germline V gene (reference sequence), CDR1 is LNHDA while CDR2 is SQIVND. V trim: 10 bases; J trim: 5 bases; unmatched bases: 9. Its CDR3 holds 14 amino acids, cysteine through phenylalanine. Solely the CDR3 DNA is kept, with 42 bases framed from the first base.

The sequence is built from TRBV19 and TRBJ2-5, and 11 junctional nucleotides match TRBD1. This sequence originates from a man in his sixties who had recovered from COVID-19. Sample: peripheral blood. CDR3 sequence: CATSGTGGSETQYF. Read as DNA, the sequence is TGTGCCACCTCCGGGACAGGGGGTTCCGAGACCCAGTACTTC. With the portions outside the CDR3 filled from the reference TRBV19 and TRBJ2-5 genes, the complete variable region becomes DGGITQSPKYLFRKEGQNVTLSCEQNLNHDAMYWYRQDPGQGLRLIYYSQIVNDFQKGDIAEGYSVSREKKESFPLTVTSAQKNPTAFYLCATSGTGGSETQYFGPGTRLLVL.